The entry below describes one T cell receptor beta chain. What it binds is not known. Random hexamers were used to reverse transcribe roughly 0.45 to 1 ug of RNA. Amplification of TCR beta CDR3 spanned 54 Vbeta and 13 Jbeta via immunoSEQ multiplex PCR. TCRdb fed the immunoSEQ multiplex PCR reads into MiXCR, producing one record per CDR3 protein. The sample lists around 200,000 distinct CDR3 sequences, approximately 96% occurring once. CDR1 LGHDT and CDR2 YNNKEL come from the germline V gene (reference sequence). The CDR3 sequence is 15 residues long. Trimming pared 1 base from V and 7 bases from J, leaving 14 bases between. This specimen belongs to a study of CD8 T cells in Susac syndrome. The study's findings and limits: The study recognized that its TCR sequencing and HLA analysis covered a relatively small number of individuals.

This sequence originates from a human donor with multiple sclerosis. The sample taken for sequencing was CD4+ T cells from PBMCs. V gene TRBV3-1 combines with J gene TRBJ2-1; D possibly matches TRBD1 or TRBD2 (6 bases each). The CDR3 nucleotides read TGTGCCAGCAGCCAAGGTGGGGGGCCAAGGAATGAGCAGTTCTTC. It is translated as CASSQGGGPRNEQFF.